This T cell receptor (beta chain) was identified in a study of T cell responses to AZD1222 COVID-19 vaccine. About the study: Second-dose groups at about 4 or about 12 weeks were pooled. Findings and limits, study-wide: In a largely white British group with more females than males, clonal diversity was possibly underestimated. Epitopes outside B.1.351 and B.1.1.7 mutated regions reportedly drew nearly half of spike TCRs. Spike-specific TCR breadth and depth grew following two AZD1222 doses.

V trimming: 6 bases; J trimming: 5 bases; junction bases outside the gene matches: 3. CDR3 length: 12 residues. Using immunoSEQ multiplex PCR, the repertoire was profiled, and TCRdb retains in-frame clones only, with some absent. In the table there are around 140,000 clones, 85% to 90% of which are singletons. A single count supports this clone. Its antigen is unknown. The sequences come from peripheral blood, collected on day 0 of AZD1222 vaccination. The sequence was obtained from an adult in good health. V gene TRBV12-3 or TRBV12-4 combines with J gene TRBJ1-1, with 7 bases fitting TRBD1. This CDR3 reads CASRTGDTEAFF. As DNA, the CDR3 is TGTGCCAGCAGAACAGGGGATACTGAAGCTTTCTTT.